A single sample gave rise to the 21 T cell receptor beta chains below, sequenced in a study of CD8+CD57+ T cells in acquired aplastic anemia. Investigators profiled TCR beta VDJ and CDR3 from genomic DNA template. TCRdb re-called the reads through MiXCR, storing one row per CDR3 protein. The sample yields about 180,000 distinct CDR3 sequences, nearly 65% seen once. By flow cytometry, patients selected for sequencing had shown an expansion of CD8+CD57+ cells. Sequenced input: sorted CD4+, CD8+, or CD8+CD57+ T cells (not recorded which) from PBMCs. The origin of the receptors is a human donor with aplastic anemia.

CDR3: CASQSPAYEQYF. DNA for the CDR3: TGTGCCAGCCAATCTCCCGCCTACGAGCAGTACTTC. The chain employs TRBV6-1 and TRBJ2-7, with D uncertain. The CDR3 spans 12 residues. Germline CDR1 is MNHNS and CDR2 is SASEGT. V lost 8 bases and J lost 2, with 10 bases in between.

The chain combines TRBV7-9 with TRBJ2-3, with D perhaps assigned TRBD1 or TRBD2 (6 bases each). The germline gives CDR1 SEHNR, CDR2 FQNEAQ (reference sequence). CDR3 length: 13 residues. V lost 3 bases and J lost 6, with 10 bases in between. The CDR3, as DNA: TGTGCCAGCAGCTTGTCGGGGGCGGATACGCAGTATTTT. As protein: CASSLSGADTQYF.

The chain uses TRBV2 and TRBJ2-7; D unclear. This CDR3 is built from 13 residues. V gave up 3 bases and J gave up 4 bases, with 10 bases separating them. The germline gives CDR1 SNHLY, CDR2 FYNNEI. The CDR3 region is CASSEVMSYEQYF. The DNA for the CDR3 is TGTGCCAGCAGTGAGGTAATGTCGTACGAGCAGTACTTC.

This chain connects TRBV9 to TRBJ2-1, with 7 bases that match TRBD2. Germline lookup yields CDR1 SGDLS and CDR2 YYNGEE. CDR3 length equals 15 residues. J lost 3 bases, V lost 2 bases, and 5 bases had no gene match. CDR3 DNA sequence: TGTGCCAGCAGCGTCCAACTAGCGAGCTACAATGAGCAGTTCTTC. It translates to CASSVQLASYNEQFF.

The rearrangement links TRBV27 to TRBJ1-6, with D possibly matching TRBD1 (6 bases). Germline V gene lookup returns CDR1 MNHEY and CDR2 SMNVEV (reference sequence). V was clipped by 4 bases and J by 7 bases, with 14 bases between them. CDR3 size: 15 residues. In DNA, the CDR3 is TGTGCCAGCAGTTCGATTCGGGACATGAATTCACCCCTCCACTTT. Translating it yields CASSSIRDMNSPLHF.

This clonotype was seen many times. V is TRBV2 and J is TRBJ2-2; 7 bases line up with TRBD1. The trim removed 7 bases at V and 5 bases at J, leaving 1 base unmatched. The CDR3 is 12 amino acids. The V gene's germline CDR1 is SNHLY and CDR2 FYNNEI. The CDR3 sequence is CASTGGTGELFF. The CDR3 DNA reads as TGTGCCAGCACAGGGGGAACCGGGGAGCTGTTTTTT.

For this clonotype: The conserved final phenylalanine or tryptophan is absent from the CDR3, which likely points to a read error. The chain carries TRBV10-3 and TRBJ2-7; 9 bases agree with TRBD2. CDR1 is ENHRY and CDR2 is SYGVKD in the germline V gene. Trimming at V came to 3 bases and at J to 0 bases, leaving 3 bases not matched to a gene. CDR3 length: 15 amino acids. The CDR3 sequence is CAISDASGTSYEQYS. The CDR3 coding sequence is TGTGCCATCAGTGACGCTAGCGGGACCTCCTACGAGCAGTACTCC.

The chain employs TRBV2 and TRBJ1-6; D possibly corresponds to TRBD1 (5 bases). The germline V and J ends were trimmed by 5 bases and 11 bases, with 13 bases remaining between them. The CDR3 is made up of 13 amino acids. Germline V gives CDR1 SNHLY, CDR2 FYNNEI. Here the CDR3 DNA reads TGTGCCAGCAGTTTCGGGACCGGGGCACCCCTCCACTTT. This gives the protein CASSFGTGAPLHF.

This clonotype was detected ten times or more. The gene calls are TRBV19 and TRBJ1-5; D call uncertain. V lost 6 bases and J lost 2, with 17 bases in between. Germline-derived CDR1 and CDR2 are LNHDA and SQIVND (reference sequence). The CDR3 has 16 residues. CDR3 in amino acids: CASSHGVSGGNQPQHF. In DNA form, the CDR3 reads TGTGCCAGTAGCCATGGGGTGTCGGGAGGCAATCAGCCCCAGCATTTT. The whole variable domain, remainder taken from reference TRBV19 and TRBJ1-5, is DGGITQSPKYLFRKEGQNVTLSCEQNLNHDAMYWYRQDPGQGLRLIYYSQIVNDFQKGDIAEGYSVSREKKESFPLTVTSAQKNPTAFYLCASSHGVSGGNQPQHFGDGTRLSIL.

A few counts support this clonotype. Just one base apart from a much larger clone, this may be a read error. The V gene is TRBV2, the J gene TRBJ1-2, with D possibly TRBD1 on 6 matching bases. The ends were cut back, 4 bases at V and 4 bases at J, with 13 bases in the middle. The germline V gene has CDR1 SNHLY and CDR2 FYNNEI. The CDR3 totals 14 residues. The CDR3: CASSGSSRGYGYTF. Here the CDR3 DNA reads TGTGCCAGCAGTGGATCTAGCAGGGGCTATGGCTACACCTTC.

This clonotype appeared a few times. Given a much more abundant clone one base away, this may be a read error. This chain uses TRBV4-1 with TRBJ2-1; D is uncertain. Per germline, CDR1 MGHRA and CDR2 YSYEKL. The CDR3 is 14 residues long. CDR3 region: CASSQAAGSNGQFF. As DNA, the CDR3 is TGCGCCAGCAGCCAAGCCGCAGGATCGAATGGGCAGTTCTTC.

This clonotype was counted many times. The chain combines TRBV7-6 with TRBJ1-4; D unclear. There are 15 residues in the CDR3. V lost 2 bases to trimming and J lost 0 bases, with 7 bases between them. CDR1 is SGHVS and CDR2 is FNYEAQ in the germline V gene. For the CDR3, the DNA is TGTGCCAGCAGCTTAACGCCCGCAACTAATGAAAAACTGTTTTTT. Translated, it gives CASSLTPATNEKLFF.

A few counts support this clonotype. This rearrangement joins TRBV10-3 to TRBJ1-4, with 7 positions matching TRBD1. Trimming cost V 9 bases and J 4 bases; bases outside gene matches: 5. The germline CDR1 and CDR2 sequences are ENHRY and SYGVKD. The CDR3 covers 13 residues. For the CDR3, the DNA is TGTGCCATTTCCGGGACAGATAATGAAAAACTGTTTTTT. Translation gives CAISGTDNEKLFF.

V is TRBV2 and J is TRBJ1-1, with D uncertain. Between the trimmed V and J ends, which lost 3 bases and 1 base, there was a span of 9 bases. Germline V gives CDR1 SNHLY, CDR2 FYNNEI. This CDR3 has 14 residues. CDR3 protein: CASSDWVRNTEAFF. The CDR3 DNA sequence: TGTGCCAGCAGTGACTGGGTCCGGAACACTGAAGCTTTCTTT.

The chain combines TRBV7-9 with TRBJ1-6; TRBD1 agrees at 10 bases. There are 18 residues in the CDR3. The V segment lost 5 bases and the J segment 8 bases; nucleotides outside the gene matches: 15. Germline-derived CDR1 and CDR2 are SEHNR and FQNEAQ (reference sequence). CDR3 bases: TGTGCCAGCAGCCCAGTGGGGACAGGGGTTGTCGGGGATTCACCCCTCCACTTT. It codes for CASSPVGTGVVGDSPLHF.

This clonotype is a singleton in its sample. The chain is built from TRBV7-9 and TRBJ2-7; D uncertain. Trimming cost V 5 bases and J 6 bases, with 14 bases left between them. From germline, CDR1 is SEHNR and CDR2 FQNEAQ (reference sequence). CDR3 size: 13 residues. CDR3 in amino acids: CASSPEQSCEQYF. The CDR3 nucleotides read TGTGCCAGCAGCCCTGAACAGAGCTGCGAGCAGTACTTC.

V gene TRBV29-1 combines with J gene TRBJ2-5; 8 bases fit TRBD2. V gave up 2 bases and J gave up 0 bases; unmatched junction bases: 8. This CDR3 contains 16 residues. CDR1 and CDR2 from the germline V gene are SQVTM and ANQGSEA. The CDR3 loop is CSVEWALAGHQETQYF. CDR3 nucleotide sequence: TGCAGCGTTGAATGGGCGTTAGCGGGGCACCAAGAGACCCAGTACTTC.

Remarks on this clonotype: Sequence at one end of the junction differs from germline and may be a read error. The V and J genes are TRBV29-1 and TRBJ2-5; TRBD2 matches at 9 bases. CDR1 is SQVTM, CDR2 ANQGSEA, per germline. CDR3 length equals 14 residues. CDR3 region: CSVDGGGAAETQYF. In DNA form, the CDR3 reads TGCAGTGTTGACGGCGGGGGGGCCGCAGAGACCCAGTACTTC.

V gene TRBV20-1 combines with J gene TRBJ2-7; D is unclear. Germline V gene sequence: CDR1 DFQATT, CDR2 SNEGSKA (reference sequence). This CDR3 is built from 12 residues. The V and J ends lost 6 bases and 5 bases respectively, with 14 bases between them. The CDR3 here is CSALKRENEQYF. CDR3 DNA sequence: TGCAGTGCCCTCAAGAGAGAAAACGAGCAGTACTTC.

In its sample, this clonotype ranks as medium-sized. The genes are TRBV7-9 and TRBJ2-1; 12 bases match TRBD2. Unmatched junction bases numbered 4, after V lost 5 bases and J lost 14 bases. The germline V gene has CDR1 SEHNR and CDR2 FQNEAQ (reference sequence). CDR3 length: 12 amino acids. CDR3 in DNA: TGTGCCAGCAGCGCAGGACTAGCGGGGAAGTTCTTC. Its translation: CASSAGLAGKFF. Combining the CDR3 with reference TRBV7-9 and TRBJ2-1 gives the whole variable domain DTGVSQNPRHKITKRGQNVTFRCDPISEHNRLYWYRQTLGQGPEFLTYFQNEAQLEKSRLLSDRFSAERPKGSFSTLEIQRTEQGDSAMYLCASSAGLAGKFFGPGTRLTVL.

In this sample, this clonotype turned up once. The V gene is TRBV5-4, the J gene TRBJ2-7; perhaps D is TRBD1 or TRBD2 (6 bases each). Germline loops: CDR1 SGHNT, CDR2 YYREEE (reference sequence). Trimming removed 0 bases at V and 2 bases at J, with 12 bases between. This CDR3 comprises 15 residues. The CDR3 reads CASSLVGGRAYEQYF. CDR3 DNA: TGTGCCAGCAGCTTGGTGGGGGGCAGGGCCTACGAGCAGTACTTC.